This entry describes one TCR beta chain. This clonotype has more than one count but fewer than ten. It lacks a known antigen. The input lacks base qualities; no much larger clone sits a single base away. Systemically healthy Caucasian individuals from Russia, roughly 40 in total and aged roughly 6 to 100 years, were included as donors. Ten milliliters of peripheral blood were collected from each donor into EDTA-treated Vacutainer tubes. PBMCs were isolated by Ficoll-Paque density-gradient centrifugation, with at least 6 million obtained per sample. Trizol reagent was used to extract total RNA from PBMCs, with at least 6 micrograms per sample. For every donor, flow cytometry on a PBMC aliquot measured the percentage of naive CD45RAhigh/CD27high T cells. This entry belongs to a study of blood T cells in healthy people across ages (dated by TCRdb to between 2015 and 2017). For the study in its entirety: In model experiments, roughly one uniquely barcoded TCR beta cDNA molecule per two T cells was captured by template switching. To track age-related changes in TCR beta repertoire diversity, the study relied on deep sequencing normalized with unique cDNA molecular identifiers. Four age groups were formed from the donors: young (average roughly 15 years), middle-aged (less than 40), aged (roughly 56) and long-lived (around 80). To avoid experimental bias, donors of different ages were distributed randomly across sequencing lanes. Two additional independent replicas of 1 million unique cDNA reads from the same blood draw were analyzed for two donors (one aged 18 to 30 and one aged 80 or older). Summary of the overall study and its limitations: Compared with the aged group, more naive CD4+ T cells, fewer expanded clones and increased TCR diversity were shown by the long-lived group, suggesting age selection. Estimates of total diversity based on one million sequenced T cells were regarded as lower bounds and as underestimates. As age increased, observed TCR beta diversity per million T cells dropped in a roughly linear way, and a significant reduction was already evident by age about 40. Donor CMV infection status was unknown, potentially confounding age-related changes in expanded clonotypes. Conclusive comparison of naive and antigen-experienced compartments was prevented by the profiling of bulk unsorted PBMCs. The percentage of naive T cells measured by flow cytometry correlated strongly with observed TCR beta diversity.

V lost 7 bases and J lost 2 bases; the stretch between them is 11 bases long. The CDR3 has 13 amino acids, counting the end cysteine and phenylalanine. Only the CDR3 DNA stays, 39 bases, in frame from base 1. The library was obtained by 5' RACE. A second PCR of roughly 7 to 11 cycles was performed with a sample-barcoded 5' primer and a J-beta primer mix. A template-switch 5' adaptor carrying 12 random nucleotides introduced a unique molecular identifier onto each TCR beta cDNA molecule. Each sample yielded at least 2.5 million CDR3-containing paired-end reads. All of the RNA was converted into first-strand cDNA using the Mint cDNA synthesis kit, with a TRBC-specific oligonucleotide serving as the primer. All cDNA was treated with uracil-DNA glycosylase and then went through a first 18-cycle PCR with the universal primers M1SS and BC2_uni_R. As for the authors' bioinformatics: Each sample was normalized by randomly selecting 1 million high-quality reads, each carrying a distinct molecular identifier. Instead of being binned into consensus sequences, reads that shared molecular identifiers were thrown out. MiTCR, with a Q25 quality threshold and the strictest error-elimination algorithm, was used for CDR3 identification, clonotype clustering and error correction. A nonparametric unseen species model using Euler transformation provided a lower-bound estimate of total TCR beta diversity. The public reads were reprocessed in TCRdb via fastp at Q25 and MiXCR, keeping in-frame beta chains. Every CDR3 protein is listed once, alongside the most common genes and DNA of its rows. Here the V and J calls rest on TCRdb's processing, not on the authors' analysis. This sample has over 1,500,000 distinct CDR3 sequences in its table, and about 39% of those were observed once. Under 30% of the sample is in the top ten clones.

This chain is built from TRBV12-3 or TRBV12-4 and TRBJ1-2, with a weak D call of TRBD1 (5 bases match). Sequenced input: blood. The origin of this receptor is a human donor in good health. CDR3 sequence: CASIRDRNYGYTF. At the DNA level, the sequence is TGTGCCAGCATCAGGGACCGAAACTATGGCTACACCTTC.